This note documents a single T cell receptor (beta chain) sequence. Antigen specificity is unknown. This sample was taken from a study of cytomegalovirus exposure and HLA in healthy donors. The donors gave bone marrow, and they were healthy. The PCR ran on 60 Vbeta and 13 Jbeta primers. The protocol was immunoSEQ multiplex PCR, while the TCRdb copy is restricted to in-frame clones and leaves out a portion. There are 100,000 to 150,000 clones in the sample; about 82% occur only once, and 1.9% lies in the top ten. Notes on the study in general: Within a later analysis, the majority of CMV-associated TCR beta chains appeared HLA-restricted. Associated with cytomegalovirus, according to the listing, were around 160 TCR beta chains. V- and J-gene trimming in TCR beta was tied to a missense DCLRE1C variant by an analysis performed later.

The sequence was obtained from a man in his fifties or sixties in good health and CMV-seronegative. The sample consisted of PBMCs.

CDR3 in DNA: TGTGCCAGCAGTTGGGGACAGGGAGATGGATCACCCCTCCACTTT. Encoded protein: CASSWGQGDGSPLHF. V is TRBV6-1 and J is TRBJ1-6, with 9 bases lining up with TRBD1. Germline CDR1 and CDR2: MNHNS and SASEGT. V trimming: 5 bases; J trimming: 10 bases; junction bases outside the gene matches: 9. The CDR3 sequence is 15 residues long.